This TCR beta chain is drawn from a study of human T cells and chemical hapten exposure. Findings of the study overall: Counts of TCRs above 1 in 1000 frequency stayed unchanged with DPC sensitization. The donor cohort had alopecia, so its immune response may not match that of healthy people.

Via MiXCR, TCRdb re-called the RACE reads, giving one row per CDR3 protein. The sample consists of 89,000 or so distinct CDR3 sequences, about 6.6% of them appearing once. This clonotype was seen many times. The target antigen is unknown. The CDR3 sequence is 15 residues long. V shed 0 bases and J shed 6 bases, with 15 bases lying between them. CDR1 is LNHNV, CDR2 YYDKDF, per germline (reference sequence). Documented time point: patch test 2, 6 weeks after DPC sensitization. As to treatment: therapeutic diphenylcyclopropenone sensitization with weekly scalp DPC. Investigators collected blood before applying each patch test. Donors were 18 to 70-year-old alopecia patients suitable for DPC.

The TCR was taken from a woman in her thirties with alopecia areata. Some clones in this sample may be carry-over from other donors' samples. The chain recombines TRBV15 with TRBJ2-7; D is possibly TRBD1 (5 bases). This sample comprised whole blood, obtained in connection with sensitization to the hapten diphenylcyclopropenone (DPC). CDR3: CATSRDMTVLREQYF. Here the CDR3 DNA reads TGTGCCACCAGCAGAGATATGACAGTGCTGCGCGAGCAGTACTTC.